This entry lists 25 T cell receptor beta chains sequenced from one sample in a study of T cell responses to AZD1222 COVID-19 vaccine. Profiled with immunoSEQ multiplex PCR; TCRdb holds only in-frame clones, not every one. The sample shows around 75,000 clones, approximately 90% of them seen only once. The input for sequencing was peripheral blood, taken 28 days after the second dose of the MenACWY control vaccine. Receptors originate from an adult who received the MenACWY meningococcal vaccine as a control.

V usage is TRBV5-4 and J usage is TRBJ1-5; D may be TRBD1 (6 bases). The CDR3 runs to 16 residues. From germline, CDR1 is SGHNT and CDR2 YYREEE (reference sequence). V was clipped by 4 bases and J by 7 bases, with 21 bases between them. This CDR3 is CASSLGGGGGPQPQHF. CDR3 nucleotide sequence: TGTGCCAGCAGCCTAGGTGGGGGAGGGGGTCCACAGCCCCAGCATTTT.

The chain carries TRBV28 and TRBJ1-1; D may be TRBD1 (5 bases). Trimming took off 6 bases at V and 0 bases at J, with 20 bases between the two ends. This CDR3 has 17 residues. The germline gives CDR1 MDHEN, CDR2 SYDVKM. CDR3 in amino acids: CASSRIGTGRMNTEAFF. The CDR3 nucleotides read TGTGCCAGCAGCCGGATCGGGACCGGTAGAATGAACACTGAAGCTTTCTTT.

The chain recombines TRBV6-2 or TRBV6-3 with TRBJ1-1, with 9 bases that match TRBD1. V shed 6 bases and J 1 base; nucleotides not matched to a gene: 6. The germline V gene encodes CDR1 MNHEY and CDR2 SVGEGT. The length of the CDR3 is 15 residues. Here the CDR3 reads CASSRDRGKNTEAFF. The CDR3 DNA reads TGTGCCAGCAGCCGCGACAGGGGGAAGAACACTGAAGCTTTCTTT.

A single count supports this clone. CDR3 in amino acids: CASSLDPTGELFF. CDR3 DNA: TGCGCCAGCAGCTTGGACCCGACCGGGGAGCTGTTTTTT. The gene calls are TRBV5-1 and TRBJ2-2; D uncertain. The CDR3 consists of 13 residues. Germline values: CDR1 SGHRS, CDR2 YFSETQ. Trimming took 0 bases from V and 5 from J, leaving 5 bases between them. Based on the CDR3 plus reference TRBV5-1 and TRBJ2-2, the full variable domain is KAGVTQTPRYLIKTRGQQVTLSCSPISGHRSVSWYQQTPGQGLQFLFEYFSETQRNKGNFPGRFSGRQFSNSRSEMNVSTLELGDSALYLCASSLDPTGELFFGEGSRLTVL.

The chain is built from TRBV28 and TRBJ1-1; D not resolved. Germline loops: CDR1 MDHEN, CDR2 SYDVKM. This CDR3 is built from 16 residues. The V end lost 5 bases, the J end lost 4 bases, and 20 bases lay between the germline ends. The CDR3 region is CASSPRGSGRATEAFF. DNA for the CDR3: TGTGCCAGCAGTCCGAGAGGATCTGGACGGGCCACTGAAGCTTTCTTT.

The V and J genes are TRBV6-1 and TRBJ2-3, with TRBD2 matching over 10 bases. Germline V gene data show CDR1 as MNHNS and CDR2 as SASEGT. Unmatched junction bases numbered 15, after V lost 4 bases and J lost 2 bases. The CDR3 extends over 19 amino acids. CDR3 amino acids: CASSGDSLSSGGYTDTQYF. The CDR3 DNA is TGTGCCAGCAGTGGGGACAGCCTTTCTAGCGGGGGTTACACAGATACGCAGTATTTT.

This chain uses TRBV2 with TRBJ1-1; 8 bases fit TRBD1. J gave up 4 bases and V 6 bases, and 4 bases lay outside the gene matches. Germline CDR1 and CDR2: SNHLY and FYNNEI. The CDR3 is made up of 13 amino acids. The DNA for the CDR3 is TGTGCCAGCAGCAGGGACAGGTCCACTGAAGCTTTCTTT. Translated, it gives CASSRDRSTEAFF.

The chain couples TRBV30 to TRBJ1-5; D gene unclear. CDR3 length: 13 amino acids. Germline V gives CDR1 GTSNPN, CDR2 SVGIG (reference sequence). Trimming took 1 base from V and 8 from J, leaving 12 bases between them. The CDR3 loop is CAWSGAGEKPQHF. The CDR3 DNA follows: TGTGCCTGGAGTGGGGCTGGCGAGAAGCCCCAGCATTTT.

This chain links TRBV19 with TRBJ1-5, with TRBD1 matching over 8 bases. This CDR3 region has 15 residues. CDR1 and CDR2 from the germline V gene are LNHDA and SQIVND (reference sequence). V lost 7 bases to trimming and J lost 1 base; unmatched junction nucleotides: 6. CDR3 loop: CASNPGQASNQPQHF. CDR3 nucleotide sequence: TGTGCCAGTAACCCGGGACAGGCCAGCAATCAGCCCCAGCATTTT.

The J gene is TRBJ1-6, the V gene TRBV12-3 or TRBV12-4, with D perhaps matching TRBD1 (6 bases). This CDR3 spans 13 amino acids. Trimming pared 10 bases from V and 9 bases from J, leaving 16 bases between. CDR3 loop: CATQQGSTSPLHF. The CDR3 DNA follows: TGTGCCACCCAACAGGGCTCGACTTCACCCCTCCACTTT.

V gene TRBV5-1 combines with J gene TRBJ2-5; weak D call: TRBD2 (5 bases). The CDR3 is 17 amino acids. The germline V gene has CDR1 SGHRS and CDR2 YFSETQ. The ends were cut back, 4 bases at V and 0 bases at J, with 19 bases in the middle. The CDR3 sequence is CASSPRALNTYQETQYF. As DNA, the CDR3 is TGCGCCAGCAGCCCGCGGGCCCTAAATACGTACCAAGAGACCCAGTACTTC.

The V and J genes are TRBV10-3 and TRBJ2-1; D could derive from TRBD1 or TRBD2 (5 bases each). The germline V gene encodes CDR1 ENHRY and CDR2 SYGVKD. The CDR3 covers 12 residues. The V end lost 3 bases, the J end lost 7 bases, and 7 bases lay between the germline ends. The CDR3 is CAISEWGNEQFF. CDR3 DNA sequence: TGTGCCATCAGTGAATGGGGGAATGAGCAGTTCTTC.

The rearrangement links TRBV5-6 to TRBJ2-3; D could derive from TRBD1 or TRBD2 (5 bases each). From germline, CDR1 is SGHDT and CDR2 YYEEEE. The CDR3 totals 15 residues. V lost 2 bases, J lost 2 bases, and 12 bases lay in between. CDR3 sequence reads: CASSLQAGSTDTQYF. CDR3 bases: TGTGCCAGCAGCTTACAGGCGGGTTCCACAGATACGCAGTATTTT.

The chain recombines TRBV5-3 with TRBJ1-6; D might be TRBD1 (5 bases). TRBV5-3 is identified as an open reading frame with a role that is uncertain. Trimming took 0 bases from V and 9 from J, leaving 25 bases between them. This CDR3 spans 19 amino acids. The DNA of the CDR3 is TGTGCCAGAAGCTTGGAAGCCTGGGGAGGGCAGGGCCAGAGTTCACCCCTCCACTTT. Translation gives CARSLEAWGGQGQSSPLHF.

This rearrangement joins TRBV4-1 to TRBJ2-1, with D hard to call. V lost 0 bases and J 9 bases, leaving 9 bases between the germline ends. CDR3 size: 13 residues. CDR1 is MGHRA, CDR2 YSYEKL, per germline. DNA for the CDR3: TGCGCCAGCAGCCAAGACCAGATAGGTGAGCAGTTCTTC. Translation: CASSQDQIGEQFF.

The rearrangement joins TRBV10-3 to TRBJ2-2; 7 positions match TRBD2. The length of the CDR3 is 15 residues. V was pared by 4 bases and J by 2 bases, with 4 bases of the junction left unmatched. The germline CDR1 and CDR2 sequences are ENHRY and SYGVKD. The CDR3 nucleotides are TGTGCCATCAGTGCGGGGGGACCCAACACCGGGGAGCTGTTTTTT. Protein sequence: CAISAGGPNTGELFF.

This clone was found once. This rearrangement joins TRBV7-2 to TRBJ1-5, with D perhaps matching TRBD1 (5 bases). The germline CDR1 and CDR2 sequences are SGHTA and FQGNSA. The CDR3 length is 15 residues. V gave up 1 base and J gave up 2 bases, with 9 bases separating them. The CDR3 region has the DNA TGTGCCAGCAGCTTAGACAGGTTGGGCAATCAGCCCCAGCATTTT. Its translation is CASSLDRLGNQPQHF.

The rearrangement links TRBV7-9 to TRBJ1-3; no clear D gene. Germline V gene data show CDR1 as SEHNR and CDR2 as FQNEAQ (reference sequence). This CDR3 has 12 amino acids. V gave up 1 base and J gave up 11 bases, with 9 bases separating them. CDR3 protein: CASSLEVAAIYF. In nucleotides, the CDR3 is TGTGCCAGCAGCTTAGAAGTTGCGGCCATATATTTT.

The count of this clone is one. The DNA for the CDR3 is TGTGCCAGCAGCCTCGGCAGGGTCTCTGGGGCCAACGTCCTGACTTTC. This gives the protein CASSLGRVSGANVLTF. The J gene is TRBJ2-6, the V gene TRBV5-4; possibly TRBD1 for D (5 bases). CDR3 length: 16 amino acids. Trimming pared 4 bases from V and 0 bases from J, leaving 11 bases between. The germline gives CDR1 SGHNT, CDR2 YYREEE (reference sequence).

This chain's CDR3 is CASSLAPAAGYGYTF. CDR3 coding DNA: TGTGCCAGCAGCTTGGCCCCGGCAGCAGGCTATGGCTACACCTTC. V usage is TRBV5-4 and J usage is TRBJ1-2; D is ambiguous. V was pared by 0 bases and J by 4 bases, with 13 bases between. Germline CDR1 reads SGHNT; CDR2 reads YYREEE (reference sequence). The CDR3 spans 15 residues.

The chain carries TRBV7-8 and TRBJ1-6; unclear D gene. Trimming stripped 3 bases from V and 7 bases from J, with 10 bases between. The CDR3 length is 14 residues. Germline CDR1 reads SGHVS; CDR2 reads FQNEAQ. DNA for the CDR3: TGTGCCAGCAGCTTCCCAGGTAGCAATTCACCCCTCCACTTT. This gives the protein CASSFPGSNSPLHF. The variable domain in full, with the rest retrieved from reference TRBV7-8 and TRBJ1-6, is GAGVSQSPRYKVAKRGQDVALRCDPISGHVSLFWYQQALGQGPEFLTYFQNEAQLDKSGLPSDRFFAERPEGSVSTLKIQRTQQEDSAVYLCASSFPGSNSPLHFGNGTRLTVT.

The CDR3 protein is CASSPNSPAYSNQPQHF. In DNA, the CDR3 is TGTGCCAGCTCCCCGAACAGCCCGGCCTATAGCAATCAGCCCCAGCATTTT. The J gene is TRBJ1-5, the V gene TRBV18; D is unresolved. Germline V gene data show CDR1 as KGHSH and CDR2 as LQKENI. V lost 6 bases and J lost 0, with 18 bases in between. The CDR3 is 17 amino acids.

The rearrangement joins TRBV9 to TRBJ2-1, with a possible D match to TRBD2 (5 bases). Trimming removed 0 bases at V and 9 bases at J, with 13 bases between. Per germline, CDR1 SGDLS and CDR2 YYNGEE. This CDR3 is 14 amino acids long. The CDR3 loop is CASSVASQEGEQFF. CDR3 nucleotides: TGTGCCAGCAGCGTAGCGAGTCAAGAGGGTGAGCAGTTCTTC.

This clone was detected only once. Since a much larger clone is just one base distant, this may be a read error. The chain links TRBV3-1 (or the pseudogene TRBV3-2) to TRBJ1-5; D remains unclear. The CDR3 contains 13 residues. The V end lost 0 bases, the J end lost 5 bases, and 5 bases lay between the germline ends. Germline loops: CDR1 LGHDT, CDR2 YNNKEL (reference sequence). CDR3 amino acids: CASSQDPDQPQHF. For the CDR3, the DNA is TGTGCCAGCAGCCAAGATCCGGATCAGCCCCAGCATTTT.

This clone was counted once. V is TRBV7-2 and J is TRBJ1-1; 9 bases line up with TRBD1. Looked up from germline, CDR1 is SGHTA and CDR2 is FQGNSA. The CDR3 consists of 13 residues. After removal of 5 bases from V and 9 bases from J, the junction contained 7 bases not matched to a gene. CDR3: CASSPLGQGKAFF. Written as DNA, the CDR3 is TGTGCCAGCAGCCCATTGGGACAGGGAAAAGCTTTCTTT.